The 15 T cell receptor beta chains below come from one sample, sequenced in a study of T cells in tuberculosis. Libraries were prepared by immunoSEQ multiplex PCR; TCRdb keeps only in-frame clonotypes and omits some of them. This repertoire shows about 44,000 clones, nearly 95% found once; its top ten account for around 7%. Material: PBMCs. The source of these receptors is a donor between 10 and 29 years old with latent tuberculosis or without tuberculosis infection.

This chain joins TRBV5-1 and TRBJ2-2; D gene ambiguous. From germline, CDR1 is SGHRS and CDR2 YFSETQ. The CDR3 length is 17 residues. The V and J ends lost 0 bases and 0 bases respectively, with 12 bases between them. The CDR3 here is CASSLGLDSTNTGELFF. In DNA, the CDR3 is TGCGCCAGCAGCTTGGGGCTAGATTCTACGAACACCGGGGAGCTGTTTTTT. The whole variable domain, remainder taken from reference TRBV5-1 and TRBJ2-2, is KAGVTQTPRYLIKTRGQQVTLSCSPISGHRSVSWYQQTPGQGLQFLFEYFSETQRNKGNFPGRFSGRQFSNSRSEMNVSTLELGDSALYLCASSLGLDSTNTGELFFGEGSRLTVL.

The chain couples TRBV7-2 to TRBJ1-2; TRBD1 aligns across 10 bases. This CDR3 comprises 15 residues. Trimming cost V 3 bases and J 7 bases; bases outside gene matches: 8. The germline CDR1 and CDR2 sequences are SGHTA and FQGNSA. The DNA for the CDR3 is TGTGCCAGCAGCTTCCGGGACAGGGGACTTGGTGGCTACACCTTC. Protein sequence: CASSFRDRGLGGYTF.

This chain joins TRBV11-2 and TRBJ1-6; D not resolved. V lost 4 bases, J lost 10 bases, and 20 bases lay in between. CDR1 SGHAT and CDR2 FQNNGV come from the germline V gene. This CDR3 has 16 residues. The CDR3 reads CASSSSKGRRGSPLHF. The CDR3 nucleotides are TGTGCCAGCAGCTCCTCGAAGGGCCGTCGGGGATCACCCCTCCACTTT.

The CDR3 region is CASSQDPGTGGETQYF. The CDR3 DNA follows: TGCGCCAGCAGCCAAGATCCGGGGACAGGGGGAGAGACCCAGTACTTC. V and J are TRBV4-1 and TRBJ2-5, with 11 bases identical to TRBD1. CDR1 MGHRA and CDR2 YSYEKL come from the germline V gene. This CDR3 is built from 16 residues. J gave up 4 bases and V 0 bases, and 4 bases lay outside the gene matches.

The chain combines TRBV6-5 with TRBJ1-5; perhaps TRBD1 as D (5 bases). Per germline, CDR1 MNHEY and CDR2 SVGAGI. V lost 7 bases and J 2 bases, leaving 15 bases between the germline ends. This CDR3 contains 15 residues. The CDR3 nucleotides read TGTGCCAGCAAACCCAGGGATTTCGGCAATCAGCCCCAGCATTTT. Amino acids: CASKPRDFGNQPQHF.

CDR3 residues: CASGLQGRDEQYF. The CDR3 nucleotides read TGTGCTAGTGGTTTGCAGGGGAGGGACGAGCAGTACTTC. The chain carries TRBV12-5 and TRBJ2-7; D perhaps matches TRBD2 (7 bases). This CDR3 contains 13 residues. V lost 2 bases, J lost 5 bases, and 10 bases lay in between. The germline gives CDR1 LGHNT, CDR2 FRNRAP.

The rearrangement links TRBV9 to TRBJ1-5; 7 nucleotides match TRBD1. The CDR3 has 15 residues. Per the germline V gene, CDR1 is SGDLS and CDR2 is YYNGEE. The V segment lost 0 bases and the J segment 6 bases; nucleotides outside the gene matches: 6. The CDR3 coding sequence is TGTGCCAGCAGCGTAGAAGGGGGCTTAGGTCAGCCCCAGCATTTT. Translation: CASSVEGGLGQPQHF.

The chain carries TRBV23-1 and TRBJ2-2; 11 bases align to TRBD2. TRBV23-1 is labeled an ORF, and its function is uncertain. CDR3 size: 16 residues. V dropped 5 bases and J dropped 2; count of bases not matched to a gene: 4. The CDR3 DNA sequence: TGCGCCAGCAGTAATAGCGGGGGGGACAACACCGGGGAGCTGTTTTTT. It encodes CASSNSGGDNTGELFF.

This clone was detected only once. This chain joins TRBV6-1 and TRBJ2-7; D not resolved. V shed 0 bases and J shed 4 bases, with 4 bases lying between them. The length of the CDR3 is 12 residues. Germline assignment: CDR1 MNHNS and CDR2 SASEGT. The CDR3 reads CASSEAAYEQYF. CDR3 nucleotides: TGTGCCAGCAGTGAAGCGGCTTACGAGCAGTACTTC.

This chain joins TRBV6-4 and TRBJ1-1, with a possible D match to TRBD1 (6 bases). CDR1 is MRHNA and CDR2 is SNTAGT in the germline V gene. The length of the CDR3 is 14 residues. The V and J ends lost 6 bases and 0 bases respectively, with 11 bases between them. CDR3 amino acids: CASRVGQMNTEAFF. In DNA form, the CDR3 reads TGTGCCAGCAGAGTAGGACAGATGAACACTGAAGCTTTCTTT.

The gene calls are TRBV5-1 and TRBJ2-7; D may be TRBD2 (5 bases). Trimming removed 1 base at V and 0 bases at J, with 11 bases between. CDR1 and CDR2 from the germline V gene are SGHRS and YFSETQ. This CDR3 contains 15 residues. The CDR3: CASSLKGGSSYEQYF. The CDR3 DNA reads TGCGCCAGCAGCTTGAAGGGTGGGAGCTCCTACGAGCAGTACTTC.

This clone is a singleton in its sample. The rearrangement links TRBV19 to TRBJ2-5, with 10 bases aligning to TRBD2. CDR1 LNHDA and CDR2 SQIVND come from the germline V gene (reference sequence). V lost 4 bases and J lost 2; bases outside the gene matches: 1. The CDR3 runs 14 residues. The CDR3 bases are TGTGCCAGTAGTAGGACTAGCGGACAAGAGACCCAGTACTTC. Translation: CASSRTSGQETQYF.

The chain links TRBV7-3 to TRBJ2-1; 7 nucleotides align to TRBD1. This CDR3 has 14 amino acids. Germline-derived CDR1 and CDR2 are SGHTA and FQGTGA. The trim removed 0 bases at V and 14 bases at J, leaving 10 bases unmatched. CDR3 bases: TGTGCCAGCAGCTTAACTTCTGACAGGGACATAGAGTTCTTC. This sequence encodes CASSLTSDRDIEFF.

The gene calls are TRBV19 and TRBJ2-6; TRBD1 matches at 10 bases. In germline, CDR1 is LNHDA, CDR2 SQIVND (reference sequence). Trimming at V came to 6 bases and at J to 3 bases, leaving 5 bases not matched to a gene. This CDR3 is 16 amino acids long. DNA for the CDR3: TGTGCCAGTAGCCAGACAGGGGGCCTTGGGGCCAACGTCCTGACTTTC. Its translation: CASSQTGGLGANVLTF.

This chain links TRBV7-2 with TRBJ2-7; 9 nucleotides align to TRBD1. V lost 5 bases and J lost 5; bases outside the gene matches: 4. The CDR3 covers 13 residues. CDR1 and CDR2 from the germline V gene are SGHTA and FQGNSA. The CDR3 sequence is CASSVQGANEQYF. For the CDR3, the DNA is TGTGCCAGCAGCGTACAGGGGGCCAACGAGCAGTACTTC. Complete variable domain (other parts from reference TRBV7-2 and TRBJ2-7): GAGVSQSPSNKVTEKGKDVELRCDPISGHTALYWYRQSLGQGLEFLIYFQGNSAPDKSGLPSDRFSAERTGGSVSTLTIQRTQQEDSAVYLCASSVQGANEQYFGPGTRLTVT.